These T cell receptor beta chains were read from a single sample in a study of T cell responses to AZD1222 COVID-19 vaccine. Produced via immunoSEQ multiplex PCR; TCRdb's table is partial and in-frame only. The sample includes more than 100,000 clones, just over 90% of them seen just once. Sequences were derived from peripheral blood, sampled 28 days after the second AZD1222 dose. Source of these receptors: an adult who received the AZD1222 COVID-19 vaccine. The CDR3 runs from the conserved cysteine through the conserved F or W. Part of the rows lack a size; the others show once, few, many or a class for expanded clones.

CDR3: CASDPTFSGRTDTQYF; V: TRBV7-9; length: 16; size: NA; J: TRBJ2-3
CDR3: CASSLGGSSRGSTDTQYF; V: TRBV5-4; length: 18; size: NA; J: TRBJ2-3
CDR3: CAWPDRAIGSPLHF; V: TRBV30; length: 14; size: NA; J: TRBJ1-6
CDR3: CASSQPGPGETQYF; V: TRBV23-1; length: 14; size: NA; J: TRBJ2-5
CDR3: CASSYSAGAMNTEAFF; V: TRBV6-5; length: 16; size: NA; J: TRBJ1-1
CDR3: CATKVEQGTDTQYF; V: TRBV24-1; length: 14; size: NA; J: TRBJ2-3
CDR3: CASSYSGGTNEKLFF; V: TRBV6-5; length: 15; size: few; J: TRBJ1-4
CDR3: CASSKGYLNQPQHF; V: TRBV21-1; length: 14; size: NA; J: TRBJ1-5
CDR3: CASSRGQSYEQYF; V: TRBV11-1; length: 13; size: NA; J: TRBJ2-7
CDR3: CASSLSRAKTDTQYF; V: TRBV27; length: 15; size: NA; J: TRBJ2-3
CDR3: CASSLAGPNMNTEAFF; V: TRBV11-1; length: 16; size: NA; J: TRBJ1-1
CDR3: CASSLRLRGPTLSGNTIYF; V: TRBV27; length: 19; size: NA; J: TRBJ1-3
CDR3: CASGLILGGNEQFF; V: TRBV12-5; length: 14; size: NA; J: TRBJ2-1
CDR3: CASSNDLAKSSYEQYF; V: TRBV21-1; length: 16; size: NA; J: TRBJ2-7
CDR3: CSAGRSHGYTF; V: TRBV29-1; length: 11; size: NA; J: TRBJ1-2
CDR3: CSVLPRDRAVANYGYTF; V: TRBV29-1; length: 17; size: NA; J: TRBJ1-2
CDR3: CSVQGQGGYYGYTF; V: TRBV29-1; length: 14; size: NA; J: TRBJ1-2
CDR3: CASSYDFLNTEAFF; V: TRBV6-5; length: 14; size: NA; J: TRBJ1-1
CDR3: CASSQDVNTEAFF; V: TRBV4-3; length: 13; size: NA; J: TRBJ1-1
CDR3: CASLLRGGYTF; V: TRBV12-3/TRBV12-4; length: 11; size: NA; J: TRBJ1-2
CDR3: CASSPRGPSSGANVLTF; V: TRBV7-2; length: 17; size: NA; J: TRBJ2-6
CDR3: CASSSSPQGEAFF; V: TRBV5-4; length: 13; size: NA; J: TRBJ1-1
CDR3: CASSADGATNEKLFF; V: TRBV7-2; length: 15; size: NA; J: TRBJ1-4
CDR3: CASSPFEGPTLAGANVLTF; V: TRBV18; length: 19; size: NA; J: TRBJ2-6
CDR3: CSAENEKLFF; V: TRBV20-1; length: 10; size: NA; J: TRBJ1-4
CDR3: CAITQDVGNSPLHF; V: TRBV10-3; length: 14; size: NA; J: TRBJ1-6
CDR3: CASSVGQATYEKLFF; V: TRBV28; length: 15; size: NA; J: TRBJ1-4
CDR3: CSASGVGTGSSYTF; V: TRBV20-1; length: 14; size: NA; J: TRBJ1-2
CDR3: CASSQGTGVGTEAFF; V: TRBV4-3; length: 15; size: NA; J: TRBJ1-1
CDR3: CASSRDRRNSPLHF; V: TRBV18; length: 14; size: NA; J: TRBJ1-6
CDR3: CASTSAGGNTEAFF; V: TRBV19; length: 14; size: NA; J: TRBJ1-1